This entry features one TCR beta chain sequence. What it binds is not known. The sample is drawn from a study of T cell responses to AZD1222 COVID-19 vaccine. V dropped 7 bases and J dropped 7 bases, with 16 bases sitting between them. The CDR3 consists of 13 residues. Per the germline V gene, CDR1 is SNHLY and CDR2 is FYNNEI. Profiling relied on immunoSEQ multiplex PCR, and the TCRdb table lists in-frame clones only, not all of them. Here the sample spans some 150,000 clones, about 90% being singletons. Findings and caveats of the study: Unmutated variant regions reportedly attract nearly half of all spike-specific TCRs. Spike-specific TCR depth and breadth grew after two AZD1222 doses. Recipients of AZD1222 seropositive at baseline numbered only 5 or 6.

Here the sequenced sample was peripheral blood, taken on day 0 of AZD1222 vaccination. The J gene is TRBJ1-2, the V gene TRBV2, with D possibly matching TRBD1 (5 bases). The receptor comes from an adult in good health. This CDR3 reads CASTVRDWGGYTF. CDR3 in DNA: TGTGCCAGCACCGTAAGGGACTGGGGTGGCTACACCTTC.